A single sample gave rise to the 32 T cell receptor beta chains below, sequenced in a study of graft-versus-host responses after intestinal transplantation. Clones were read by immunoSEQ multiplex PCR, and TCRdb kept only the in-frame ones, dropping some. The sample carries about 88,000 clones, about 94% recorded once. Their antigens remain unidentified. The sequenced sample was unstimulated CD4+ T cells sorted from spleen or lymph node cells, obtained before transplant. All receptors derive from a human donor who was the organ donor for an intestinal transplant.

This rearrangement joins TRBV5-4 to TRBJ1-1; 8 bases map to TRBD1. After removal of 2 bases from V and 11 bases from J, the junction contained 8 bases not matched to a gene. Germline CDR1 reads SGHNT; CDR2 reads YYREEE (reference sequence). The CDR3 has 13 residues. The CDR3 here is CASSLMGGQVAFF. CDR3 bases: TGTGCCAGCAGCTTAATGGGGGGACAGGTTGCTTTCTTT. The full variable domain, its missing parts supplied by reference TRBV5-4 and TRBJ1-1, is ETGVTQSPTHLIKTRGQQVTLRCSSQSGHNTVSWYQQALGQGPQFIFQYYREEENGRGNFPPRFSGLQFPNYSSELNVNALELDDSALYLCASSLMGGQVAFFGQGTRLTVV.

This clone has just a few counts. V gene TRBV6-1 combines with J gene TRBJ2-7; D gene uncertain. V was shortened by 0 bases and J by 12 bases, with 9 bases between the two germline ends. This CDR3 region has 11 residues. Germline V gene sequence: CDR1 MNHNS, CDR2 SASEGT. This chain's CDR3 is CASSEAALLYF. The CDR3 DNA reads TGTGCCAGCAGTGAAGCTGCTCTTCTGTACTTC.

In nucleotides, the CDR3 is TGTGCCAGCAGCCACGGGGGCACAGATACGCAGTATTTT. It is translated as CASSHGGTDTQYF. The V gene is TRBV7-2, the J gene TRBJ2-3; TRBD2 might be the D (5 bases). CDR3 length equals 13 residues. The V end was cut by 5 bases, the J end by 1 base, with 7 bases between. Germline V gene lookup returns CDR1 SGHTA and CDR2 FQGNSA.

V usage is TRBV29-1 and J usage is TRBJ1-1, with D possibly being TRBD1 (5 bases). This CDR3 has 16 residues. V lost 1 base to trimming and J lost 0 bases, with 15 bases between them. Germline-derived CDR1 and CDR2 are SQVTM and ANQGSEA. The chain's CDR3 is CSVEGRAGRVNTEAFF. The CDR3 DNA reads as TGCAGCGTTGAAGGAAGGGCAGGGAGGGTGAACACTGAAGCTTTCTTT.

On this clone itself: Other DNA sequences in the sample encode the same CDR3. The chain combines TRBV18 with TRBJ1-2; 11 nucleotides match TRBD1. The CDR3 extends over 17 amino acids. Germline loops: CDR1 KGHSH, CDR2 LQKENI. V lost 2 bases, J lost 8 bases, and 13 bases stayed unmatched. For the CDR3, the DNA is TGTGCCAGCTCACCAATTTCCGGACAGGGGGCTAGTGGCGGCTACACCTTC. Encoded protein: CASSPISGQGASGGYTF. Combining the CDR3 with reference TRBV18 and TRBJ1-2 gives the whole variable domain NAGVMQNPRHLVRRRGQEARLRCSPMKGHSHVYWYRQLPEEGLKFMVYLQKENIIDESGMPKERFSAEFPKEGPSILRIQQVVRGDSAAYFCASSPISGQGASGGYTFGSGTRLTVV.

This clone was recorded once. The V gene is TRBV5-1, the J gene TRBJ1-6; 9 bases are shared with TRBD1. V was pared by 5 bases and J by 7 bases, with 4 bases of the junction left unmatched. This CDR3 has 14 residues. The germline V gene encodes CDR1 SGHRS and CDR2 YFSETQ. The CDR3 loop is CASRHGQGNSPLHF. The CDR3 DNA reads as TGCGCCAGCAGACATGGACAGGGGAATTCACCCCTCCACTTT.

This rearrangement joins TRBV6-5 to TRBJ2-1; D is undetermined. V shed 5 bases and J shed 4 bases, with 9 bases lying between them. The germline V gene encodes CDR1 MNHEY and CDR2 SVGAGI. This CDR3 comprises 13 residues. CDR3 DNA sequence: TGTGCCAGCAGTGTATACGGGTACAATGAGCAGTTCTTC. This gives the protein CASSVYGYNEQFF.

J is TRBJ1-5 and V is TRBV28; 8 bases are shared with TRBD1. CDR1 is MDHEN and CDR2 is SYDVKM in the germline V gene. V lost 7 bases to trimming and J lost 4 bases; unmatched junction nucleotides: 6. The CDR3 sequence is 14 residues long. The chain's CDR3 is CASTPDRGNQPQHF. In DNA form, the CDR3 reads TGTGCCAGCACCCCTGACAGGGGTAATCAGCCCCAGCATTTT.

The chain carries TRBV5-1 and TRBJ2-5, with 13 positions matching TRBD2. The CDR3 consists of 19 residues. The germline gives CDR1 SGHRS, CDR2 YFSETQ. V was clipped by 2 bases and J by 1 base; unmatched bases: 11. CDR3 bases: TGCGCCAGCAGCTTCACTAGCGGGGGGGTCTTGAACCTCCAAGAGACCCAGTACTTC. Protein: CASSFTSGGVLNLQETQYF.

This chain uses TRBV6-4 with TRBJ2-2, with D uncertain. V was cut by 2 bases and J by 1 base, with 5 bases left in between. The CDR3 is 14 amino acids. The V gene's germline CDR1 is MRHNA and CDR2 SNTAGT. The CDR3 sequence: CASSDRLNTGELFF. CDR3 nucleotide sequence: TGTGCCAGCAGTGACCGCCTGAACACCGGGGAGCTGTTTTTT.

The genes are TRBV7-2 and TRBJ1-3; TRBD1 is a possible D gene (5 bases). The V gene lost 1 base and the J gene lost 0 bases, with 10 bases spanning the gap. CDR3 length equals 16 residues. CDR1 is SGHTA, CDR2 FQGNSA, per germline. CDR3 loop: CASSLVGTDSGNTIYF. The DNA of the CDR3 is TGTGCCAGCAGCTTAGTTGGGACGGACTCTGGAAACACCATATATTTT.

This clone has just one count. The chain recombines TRBV6-4 with TRBJ1-1; D not resolved. The CDR3 totals 13 residues. The germline CDR1 and CDR2 sequences are MRHNA and SNTAGT. Trimming stripped 5 bases from V and 0 bases from J, with 7 bases between. Here the CDR3 reads CASSREMNTEAFF. In DNA, the CDR3 is TGTGCCAGCAGTCGAGAAATGAACACTGAAGCTTTCTTT.

The V and J genes are TRBV19 and TRBJ2-2; D could derive from TRBD1 or TRBD2 (5 bases each). The germline V and J ends were trimmed by 5 bases and 4 bases, with 14 bases remaining between them. CDR1 is LNHDA and CDR2 is SQIVND in the germline V gene (reference sequence). This CDR3 has 15 amino acids. CDR3 DNA: TGTGCCAGTAGTGCCGGGACGATTAGCACCGGGGAGCTGTTTTTT. Residues: CASSAGTISTGELFF.

The chain combines TRBV29-1 with TRBJ2-5; 8 bases map to TRBD1. The trim removed 7 bases at V and 4 bases at J, leaving 11 bases unmatched. Germline CDR1 SQVTM, CDR2 ANQGSEA. This CDR3 is built from 14 residues. The CDR3 region is CSGLTTGDGETQYF. The CDR3 nucleotides read TGCAGCGGCCTAACGACAGGGGATGGAGAGACCCAGTACTTC.

The chain couples TRBV6-1 to TRBJ2-7; TRBD2 aligns across 8 bases. The CDR3 consists of 16 residues. Losses at the gene ends were 2 bases for V and 1 base for J; bases not matched to a gene: 7. Germline V CDR1 and CDR2: MNHNS, SASEGT. Here the CDR3 reads CASSERRTSLSYEQYF. The CDR3 nucleotides are TGTGCCAGCAGTGAAAGAAGGACTAGCTTGTCCTACGAGCAGTACTTC.

The chain has TRBV19 and TRBJ2-1; possibly TRBD1 or TRBD2 for D (5 bases each). Germline CDR1 and CDR2: LNHDA and SQIVND (reference sequence). V was pared by 4 bases and J by 3 bases, with 13 bases between. There are 15 residues in the CDR3. The DNA of the CDR3 is TGTGCCAGTAGTACCGGGACCATCTACTACAATGAGCAGTTCTTC. Amino acids: CASSTGTIYYNEQFF.

The chain joins TRBV5-4 to TRBJ2-7; 11 bases map to TRBD2. This CDR3 spans 17 amino acids. CDR1 SGHNT and CDR2 YYREEE come from the germline V gene (reference sequence). Unmatched junction bases numbered 7, after V lost 0 bases and J lost 2 bases. The CDR3 DNA reads TGTGCCAGCAGCTTGGTTCGGGCTAGCGGGGGGCCCTACGAGCAGTACTTC. Translated, it gives CASSLVRASGGPYEQYF.

This rearrangement joins TRBV6-5 to TRBJ1-6; tentative D call: TRBD1 (5 bases). The V gene lost 0 bases and the J gene lost 7 bases, with 13 bases spanning the gap. The CDR3 loop spans 16 amino acids. CDR1 is MNHEY and CDR2 is SVGAGI in the germline V gene. The CDR3: CASSYSGARLNSPLHF. The CDR3 DNA reads as TGTGCCAGCAGTTACTCTGGGGCCCGGTTGAATTCACCCCTCCACTTT.

This chain links TRBV5-4 with TRBJ2-1, with 12 bases aligning to TRBD2. The CDR3 has 14 amino acids. The germline CDR1 and CDR2 sequences are SGHNT and YYREEE (reference sequence). Losses at the gene ends were 4 bases for V and 7 bases for J; bases not matched to a gene: 3. The CDR3 sequence: CASSTSGGRNEQFF. The CDR3, as DNA: TGTGCCAGCAGCACTAGCGGGGGGAGGAATGAGCAGTTCTTC.

The chain recombines TRBV18 with TRBJ2-3; 7 nucleotides match TRBD2. Looked up from germline, CDR1 is KGHSH and CDR2 is LQKENI. CDR3 length: 14 residues. With 5 bases clipped from V and 4 bases from J, the junction kept 6 bases outside the gene matches. In DNA, the CDR3 is TGTGCCAGCTCAATCCGGGGGGACGCAGATACGCAGTATTTT. Translating it yields CASSIRGDADTQYF.

The sample holds one count of this clone. The genes are TRBV28 and TRBJ1-4; D remains unclear. Per germline, CDR1 MDHEN and CDR2 SYDVKM. V was cut by 6 bases and J by 7 bases, with 12 bases left in between. The CDR3 is 13 amino acids. The CDR3 loop is CASRGGIIEKLFF. The CDR3 DNA reads TGTGCCAGCAGGGGTGGCATAATTGAAAAACTGTTTTTT.

In DNA, the CDR3 is TGTGCCAGCACGTGGGGTAGACCCACAGATACGCAGTATTTT. Translation gives CASTWGRPTDTQYF. The chain combines TRBV6-1 with TRBJ2-3; D is ambiguous. Trimming removed 7 bases at V and 2 bases at J, with 13 bases between. Per the germline V gene, CDR1 is MNHNS and CDR2 is SASEGT. CDR3 length equals 14 residues.

This chain uses TRBV27 with TRBJ1-2, with D possibly TRBD1 on 5 matching bases. Looked up from germline, CDR1 is MNHEY and CDR2 is SMNVEV (reference sequence). The germline V and J ends were trimmed by 8 bases and 8 bases, with 18 bases remaining between them. The CDR3 sequence is 13 residues long. CDR3 DNA: TGTGCCAGCGCCTCCAGGGAAGGGAGCGGCTACACCTTC. As protein: CASASREGSGYTF.

The rearrangement links TRBV28 to TRBJ1-1; D perhaps matches TRBD1 (5 bases). The CDR3 is made up of 15 amino acids. Germline lookup yields CDR1 MDHEN and CDR2 SYDVKM. The germline V and J ends were trimmed by 0 bases and 4 bases, with 12 bases remaining between them. The CDR3 sequence is CASSLWDTMSTEAFF. CDR3 coding DNA: TGTGCCAGCAGTTTATGGGACACCATGAGCACTGAAGCTTTCTTT.

The chain carries TRBV19 and TRBJ1-5; D is unclear. The CDR3 covers 14 residues. The V gene lost 10 bases and the J gene lost 6 bases, with 19 bases spanning the gap. Germline CDR1 LNHDA, CDR2 SQIVND (reference sequence). The CDR3 coding sequence is TGTGCCACTCCCGCGGGTACCCCCCCTCAGCCCCAGCATTTT. Its protein is CATPAGTPPQPQHF. The whole variable domain, remainder taken from reference TRBV19 and TRBJ1-5, is DGGITQSPKYLFRKEGQNVTLSCEQNLNHDAMYWYRQDPGQGLRLIYYSQIVNDFQKGDIAEGYSVSREKKESFPLTVTSAQKNPTAFYLCATPAGTPPQPQHFGDGTRLSIL.

The chain joins TRBV5-6 to TRBJ2-5; D gene ambiguous. Looked up from germline, CDR1 is SGHDT and CDR2 is YYEEEE. There are 14 residues in the CDR3. Between the trimmed V and J ends, which lost 4 bases and 5 bases, there was a span of 15 bases. CDR3 residues: CASSLLVNSETQYF. The CDR3 DNA sequence: TGTGCCAGCAGCCTTTTGGTTAACTCGGAGACCCAGTACTTC. Drawing the rest from reference TRBV5-6 and TRBJ2-5, the complete variable domain is DAGVTQSPTHLIKTRGQQVTLRCSPKSGHDTVSWYQQALGQGPQFIFQYYEEEERQRGNFPDRFSGHQFPNYSSELNVNALLLGDSALYLCASSLLVNSETQYFGPGTRLLVL.

The chain combines TRBV10-3 with TRBJ1-5, with D maybe TRBD1 (5 bases). The CDR3 is 14 amino acids. V lost 2 bases to trimming and J lost 4 bases, with 9 bases between them. The germline gives CDR1 ENHRY, CDR2 SYGVKD. The DNA for the CDR3 is TGTGCCATCAGTGAGGGAACAGGAAATCAGCCCCAGCATTTT. Translation: CAISEGTGNQPQHF.

This chain uses TRBV5-1 with TRBJ2-1; no reliable D call. CDR1 and CDR2 from the germline V gene are SGHRS and YFSETQ. The CDR3 is made up of 13 amino acids. The V end was cut by 1 base, the J end by 1 base, with 3 bases between. The CDR3 sequence is CASSLKSYNEQFF. CDR3 coding DNA: TGCGCCAGCAGCTTGAAATCCTACAATGAGCAGTTCTTC.

The rearrangement links TRBV30 to TRBJ1-1, with D possibly matching TRBD1 (5 bases). The CDR3 loop spans 10 amino acids. From germline, CDR1 is GTSNPN and CDR2 SVGIG (reference sequence). V was pared by 8 bases and J by 11 bases, with 15 bases between. The CDR3 DNA follows: TGTGCCGTACAGGATTTGGTGGCTTTCTTT. Residues: CAVQDLVAFF. Full variable domain (rest looked up from reference TRBV30 and TRBJ1-1): SQTIHQWPATLVQPVGSPLSLECTVEGTSNPNLYWYRQAAGRGLQLLFYSVGIGQISSEVPQNLSASRPQDRQFILSSKKLLLSDSGFYLCAVQDLVAFFGQGTRLTVV.

This chain links TRBV7-6 with TRBJ2-1; tentative D call: TRBD1 (6 bases). The germline gives CDR1 SGHVS, CDR2 FNYEAQ. Trimming took off 4 bases at V and 6 bases at J, with 19 bases between the two ends. The CDR3 runs to 16 residues. The CDR3 nucleotides read TGTGCCAGCAGCTCAGGGACACGGGAACTCTTCAATGAGCAGTTCTTC. This gives the protein CASSSGTRELFNEQFF.

The genes are TRBV18 and TRBJ2-6, with no clear D. Germline CDR1 and CDR2: KGHSH and LQKENI. Deletions cut 3 bases from V and 0 bases from J, with 15 bases between. This CDR3 has 18 amino acids. The CDR3 is CASSPRTELFSGANVLTF. The CDR3 DNA sequence: TGTGCCAGCTCACCGAGAACAGAGCTATTCTCTGGGGCCAACGTCCTGACTTTC.

This chain connects TRBV7-2 to TRBJ1-5; D call uncertain. The CDR3 sequence is 16 residues long. V was cut by 1 base and J by 2 bases, with 12 bases left in between. Germline CDR1 and CDR2: SGHTA and FQGNSA. CDR3 in amino acids: CASSLGGIEGNQPQHF. DNA for the CDR3: TGTGCCAGCAGCTTAGGGGGTATTGAGGGCAATCAGCCCCAGCATTTT.